One and the same sample provided the 11 T cell receptor beta chains below, sequenced in a study of blood T cells in healthy people across ages. A second roughly 7 to 12 cycle PCR used barcoded and J-beta primers. Via MiXCR, TCRdb re-called the 5' RACE reads, giving one row per CDR3 protein. The table records 700,000 to 800,000 distinct CDR3 sequences, roughly 43% of them present only once. The source material was blood. The receptors originated from a woman aged 55-69 years in good health.

CDR3 residues: CASGWDGSYGYTF. For the CDR3, the DNA is TGTGCCAGCGGATGGGACGGGTCCTATGGCTACACCTTC. The rearrangement links TRBV12-3 or TRBV12-4 to TRBJ1-2; the D gene is possibly TRBD1 (5 bases). This CDR3 is 13 amino acids long. Trimming stripped 8 bases from V and 4 bases from J, with 14 bases between.

This sequence joins TRBV3-1 and TRBJ2-3, with D perhaps assigned TRBD1 or TRBD2 (6 bases each). The CDR3 contains 16 residues. V dropped 1 base and J dropped 0 bases, with 11 bases sitting between them. Germline CDR1 reads LGHDT; CDR2 reads YNNKEL (reference sequence). The CDR3 region is CASSQVPGASTDTQYF. CDR3 in DNA: TGTGCCAGCAGCCAAGTCCCGGGGGCAAGCACAGATACGCAGTATTTT.

The chain links TRBV12-3 or TRBV12-4 to TRBJ2-3; a weak D match, TRBD2 (5 bases). V was trimmed by 5 bases and J by 7 bases, leaving 10 bases between them. This CDR3 spans 12 amino acids. The CDR3 nucleotides are TGTGCCAGCAGTCACGGACTGTATACGCAGTATTTT. It encodes CASSHGLYTQYF.

This clonotype was observed many times. The CDR3 loop reads CASSLALPATNEQFF. The CDR3, as DNA: TGTGCCAGCAGTTTAGCTCTACCAGCCACCAATGAGCAGTTCTTC. This chain connects TRBV12-3 or TRBV12-4 to TRBJ2-1; D unclear. Deletions cut 0 bases from V and 6 bases from J, with 12 bases between. The CDR3 loop spans 15 amino acids.

J is TRBJ2-3 and V is TRBV2; D remains ambiguous. From germline, CDR1 is SNHLY and CDR2 FYNNEI. The V gene lost 1 base and the J gene lost 3 bases, with 11 bases spanning the gap. The CDR3 spans 15 residues. The CDR3 bases are TGTGCCAGCAGTGAAGGGGGTATGGGGACAGATACGCAGTATTTT. Translation: CASSEGGMGTDTQYF. Looking up the rest from reference TRBV2 and TRBJ2-3 gives the full variable domain: EPEVTQTPSHQVTQMGQEVILRCVPISNHLYFYWYRQILGQKVEFLVSFYNNEISEKSEIFDDQFSVERPDGSNFTLKIRSTKLEDSAMYFCASSEGGMGTDTQYFGPGTRLTVL.

A few counts support this clonotype. This chain connects TRBV24-1 to TRBJ2-5; TRBD1 matches at 10 bases. This CDR3 has 15 residues. Per germline, CDR1 KGHDR and CDR2 SFDVKD. Germline trimming cut 4 bases from V and 3 bases from J; bases unmatched to any gene: 4. In DNA, the CDR3 is TGTGCCACCAGTGAAGCCGGGACAGGGGAAGAGACCCAGTACTTC. It is translated as CATSEAGTGEETQYF.

This chain joins TRBV2 and TRBJ2-3; possible D gene TRBD1, 6 bases. The V end lost 3 bases, the J end lost 7 bases, and 20 bases lay between the germline ends. The CDR3 covers 16 residues. Germline CDR1 is SNHLY and CDR2 is FYNNEI. The CDR3 here is CASSDPGEPRLYTQYF. The CDR3 DNA is TGTGCCAGCAGTGATCCAGGGGAACCGAGGCTGTATACGCAGTATTTT.

The chain joins TRBV27 to TRBJ2-3, with D possibly being TRBD1 (7 bases). Germline V gene sequence: CDR1 MNHEY, CDR2 SMNVEV (reference sequence). V lost 4 bases to trimming and J lost 5 bases, with 16 bases between them. CDR3 length: 15 residues. CDR3 nucleotide sequence: TGTGCCAGCAGTTCATCTCAGGGGGGCCTAGATACGCAGTATTTT. It codes for CASSSSQGGLDTQYF.

V gene TRBV28 combines with J gene TRBJ2-7; D is unclear. V lost 4 bases to trimming and J lost 2 bases, with 12 bases between them. The CDR3 has 14 amino acids. Germline V lookup: CDR1 MDHEN, CDR2 SYDVKM. CDR3 residues: CASSSYSHTYEQYF. CDR3 bases: TGTGCCAGCAGTTCCTACTCCCATACCTACGAGCAGTACTTC.

This clonotype appeared many times. V usage is TRBV7-3 and J usage is TRBJ2-7; TRBD1 agrees at 8 bases. The CDR3 runs to 15 residues. In germline, CDR1 is SGHTA, CDR2 FQGTGA. The V segment lost 3 bases and the J segment 4 bases; nucleotides outside the gene matches: 8. The chain's CDR3 is CASSFGAGGGYEQYF. Written as DNA, the CDR3 is TGTGCCAGCAGCTTCGGTGCAGGGGGCGGTTACGAGCAGTACTTC.

The chain carries TRBV11-2 and TRBJ2-4; 11 nucleotides match TRBD2. The J call is in doubt because the DNA end fits TRBJ2-7 better. The CDR3 length is 16 residues. Looked up from germline, CDR1 is SGHAT and CDR2 is FQNNGV. The CDR3 here is CASSLGLAGGAYEQYF. CDR3 DNA: TGTGCCAGCAGCTTAGGGCTAGCGGGAGGAGCTTACGAGCAGTACTTC.